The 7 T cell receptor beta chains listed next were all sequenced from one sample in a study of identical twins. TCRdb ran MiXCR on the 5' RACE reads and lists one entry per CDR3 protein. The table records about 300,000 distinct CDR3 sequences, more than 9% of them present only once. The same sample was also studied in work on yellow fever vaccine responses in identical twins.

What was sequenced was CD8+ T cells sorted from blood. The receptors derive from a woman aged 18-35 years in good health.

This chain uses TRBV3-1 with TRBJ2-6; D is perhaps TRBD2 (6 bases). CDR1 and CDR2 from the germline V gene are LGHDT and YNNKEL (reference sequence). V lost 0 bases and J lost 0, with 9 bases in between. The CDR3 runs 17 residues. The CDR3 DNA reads TGTGCCAGCAGCCAAGAGGGTAGCGGCTCTGGGGCCAACGTCCTGACTTTC. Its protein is CASSQEGSGSGANVLTF. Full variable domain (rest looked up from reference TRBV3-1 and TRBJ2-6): DTAVSQTPKYLVTQMGNDKSIKCEQNLGHDTMYWYKQDSKKFLKIMFSYNNKELIINETVPNRFSPKSPDKAHLNLHINSLELGDSAVYFCASSQEGSGSGANVLTFGAGSRLTVL.

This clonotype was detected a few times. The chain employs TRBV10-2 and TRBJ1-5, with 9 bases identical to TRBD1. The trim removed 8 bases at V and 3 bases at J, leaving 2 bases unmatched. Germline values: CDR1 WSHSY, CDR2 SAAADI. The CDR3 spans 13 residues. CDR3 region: CASGTGYNQPQHF. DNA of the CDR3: TGCGCCAGCGGGACAGGGTACAATCAGCCCCAGCATTTT.

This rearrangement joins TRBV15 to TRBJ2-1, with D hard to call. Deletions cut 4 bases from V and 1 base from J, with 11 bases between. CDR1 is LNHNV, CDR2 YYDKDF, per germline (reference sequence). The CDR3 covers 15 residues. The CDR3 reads CATSTYLDSYNEQFF. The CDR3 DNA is TGTGCCACCAGCACTTACTTAGATTCCTACAATGAGCAGTTCTTC.

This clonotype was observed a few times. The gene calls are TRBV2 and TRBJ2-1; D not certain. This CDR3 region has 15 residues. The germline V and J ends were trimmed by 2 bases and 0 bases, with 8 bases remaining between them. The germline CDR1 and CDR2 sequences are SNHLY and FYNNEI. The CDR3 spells CASSEFPISYNEQFF. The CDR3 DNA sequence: TGTGCCAGCAGTGAATTTCCAATCTCCTACAATGAGCAGTTCTTC.

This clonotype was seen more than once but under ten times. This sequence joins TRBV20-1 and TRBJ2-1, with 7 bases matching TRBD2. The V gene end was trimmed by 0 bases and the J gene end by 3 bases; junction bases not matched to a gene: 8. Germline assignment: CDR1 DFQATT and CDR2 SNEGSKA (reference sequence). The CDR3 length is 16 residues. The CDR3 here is CSAREASGSSYNEQFF. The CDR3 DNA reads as TGCAGTGCTAGAGAGGCTAGCGGCTCAAGCTACAATGAGCAGTTCTTC.

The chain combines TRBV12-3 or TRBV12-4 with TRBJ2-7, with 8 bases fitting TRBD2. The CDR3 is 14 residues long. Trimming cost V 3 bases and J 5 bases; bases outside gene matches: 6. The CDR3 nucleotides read TGTGCCAGCAGTTTGAGACTAGCGTTCCACGAGCAGTACTTC. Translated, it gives CASSLRLAFHEQYF.

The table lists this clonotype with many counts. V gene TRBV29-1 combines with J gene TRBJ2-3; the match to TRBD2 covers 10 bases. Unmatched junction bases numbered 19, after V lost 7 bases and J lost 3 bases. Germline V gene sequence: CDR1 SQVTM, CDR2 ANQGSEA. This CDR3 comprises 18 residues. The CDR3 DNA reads TGCAGCGCCTATCCCTGGGGCCAGCGGGAGGGCCTAACAGATACGCAGTATTTT. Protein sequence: CSAYPWGQREGLTDTQYF.